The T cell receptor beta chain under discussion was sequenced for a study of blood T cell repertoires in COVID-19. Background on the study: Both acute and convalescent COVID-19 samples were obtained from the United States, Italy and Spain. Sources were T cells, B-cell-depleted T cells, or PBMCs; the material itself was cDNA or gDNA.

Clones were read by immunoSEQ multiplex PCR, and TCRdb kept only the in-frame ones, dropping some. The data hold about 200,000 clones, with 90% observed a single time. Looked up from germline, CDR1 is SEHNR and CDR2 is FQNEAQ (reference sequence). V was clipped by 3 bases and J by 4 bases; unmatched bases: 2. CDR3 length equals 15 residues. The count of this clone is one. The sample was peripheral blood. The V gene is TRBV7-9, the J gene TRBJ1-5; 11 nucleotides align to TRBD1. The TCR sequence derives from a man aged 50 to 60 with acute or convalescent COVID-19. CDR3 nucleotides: TGTGCCAGCAGCTTCGGGACAGGGGGTAATCAGCCCCAGCATTTT. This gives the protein CASSFGTGGNQPQHF.